The 14 T cell receptor beta chains below come from one sample, sequenced in a study of vaccination and CD4 T cells after COVID-19. These receptors are not linked to any known antigen. Regarding treatment: roughly 11-day PBMC culture with coronavirus spike peptide pools or control peptides (ViraFEST assay). The Oncomine TCR Beta short-read assay was applied to DNA of cultured CD4+ T cells. One entry per CDR3 protein results from TCRdb running MiXCR on the PCR reads. The table includes 15,000 to 20,000 distinct CDR3 sequences, over 40% detected once. Sequenced sample: CD4+ T cells from blood, cultured in vitro. These receptors were taken from a human donor who had recovered from COVID-19.

The gene calls are TRBV19 and TRBJ2-7, with D possibly called TRBD1 or TRBD2 (5 bases each). V was cut by 8 bases and J by 5 bases, with 16 bases left in between. This CDR3 has 13 amino acids. Germline CDR1 reads LNHDA; CDR2 reads SQIVND (reference sequence). CDR3 sequence reads: CASGAPGGHEQYF. DNA for the CDR3: TGTGCCAGTGGGGCCCCGGGCGGGCACGAGCAGTACTTC.

The chain is built from TRBV27 and TRBJ2-7; D might be TRBD1 (5 bases). The CDR3 loop spans 15 amino acids. CDR1 and CDR2 from the germline V gene are MNHEY and SMNVEV (reference sequence). Trimming pared 0 bases from V and 2 bases from J, leaving 11 bases between. This CDR3 reads CASSLSAGHPYEQYF. The CDR3 DNA follows: TGTGCCAGCAGTTTATCCGCAGGGCACCCCTACGAGCAGTACTTC.

This rearrangement joins TRBV6-5 to TRBJ1-1; no clear D. Germline loops: CDR1 MNHEY, CDR2 SVGAGI. Trimming pared 0 bases from V and 2 bases from J, leaving 7 bases between. CDR3 length: 14 amino acids. CDR3 loop: CASSYSVTNTEAFF. CDR3 sequence (DNA): TGTGCCAGCAGTTACTCTGTAACTAACACTGAAGCTTTCTTT.

The rearrangement joins TRBV11-2 to TRBJ1-2, with 8 positions matching TRBD1. CDR3 length: 16 amino acids. Germline V gene sequence: CDR1 SGHAT, CDR2 FQNNGV. V trimming: 5 bases; J trimming: 7 bases; junction bases outside the gene matches: 15. As DNA, the CDR3 is TGTGCCAGCAGCCTCCTGACAGGGGATGACGCGGGTGGCTACACCTTC. It specifies CASSLLTGDDAGGYTF.

This clonotype was found a few times. The V and J genes are TRBV5-4 and TRBJ2-1; D not certain. Trimming pared 2 bases from V and 9 bases from J, leaving 12 bases between. This CDR3 has 13 residues. Looked up from germline, CDR1 is SGHNT and CDR2 is YYREEE (reference sequence). The CDR3 DNA reads TGTGCCAGCAGCTTAGGTCCCCCGGGTGAGCAGTTCTTC. Protein sequence: CASSLGPPGEQFF.

There are a few counts of this clonotype. The CDR3 reads CASSEERFGNQPQHF. As DNA, the CDR3 is TGTGCCAGCAGTGAAGAGAGGTTCGGCAATCAGCCCCAGCATTTT. The gene calls are TRBV6-1 and TRBJ1-5; D not resolved. The CDR3 totals 15 residues. V was pared by 1 base and J by 2 bases, with 9 bases between. From germline, CDR1 is MNHNS and CDR2 SASEGT.

The V call is TRBV12-3 or TRBV12-4, the J call TRBJ2-5; unclear D gene. The V end was cut by 1 base, the J end by 7 bases, with 4 bases between. The CDR3 covers 11 residues. CDR3 sequence (DNA): TGTGCCAGCAGTTTAGGAGGGACCCAGTACTTC. Amino acid sequence: CASSLGGTQYF.

In this sample, this clonotype is medium-sized. The J gene is TRBJ2-2, the V gene TRBV19, with 8 bases lining up with TRBD1. CDR1 and CDR2 (germline): LNHDA, SQIVND (reference sequence). The CDR3 has 15 residues. Trimming cost V 4 bases and J 5 bases; bases outside gene matches: 6. CDR3 in amino acids: CASSRRQGWTGELFF. The CDR3, as DNA: TGTGCCAGTAGTAGGAGACAGGGGTGGACCGGGGAGCTGTTTTTT.

J is TRBJ2-7 and V is TRBV28; the D call may be TRBD1 or TRBD2 (5 bases each). The germline V gene has CDR1 MDHEN and CDR2 SYDVKM. Trimming shortened V by 5 bases and J by 2 bases, and 16 bases separated the two germline ends. The CDR3 contains 15 residues. The CDR3, as DNA: TGTGCCAGCAGTCCCCCGCGACGGGACGCCTACGAGCAGTACTTC. Residues: CASSPPRRDAYEQYF.

CDR3 region: CASSPPGVGLYTEAFF. CDR3 DNA: TGTGCCAGCAGCCCGCCCGGGGTGGGTTTATACACTGAAGCTTTCTTT. The chain carries TRBV5-4 and TRBJ1-1, with unresolved D. This CDR3 comprises 16 residues. V was clipped by 4 bases and J by 3 bases, with 19 bases between them. Germline values: CDR1 SGHNT, CDR2 YYREEE (reference sequence).

This chain joins TRBV6-5 and TRBJ2-1; tentatively, D is TRBD1 (7 bases). The end of the DNA aligns better with TRBJ2-7, so the J call may be wrong. CDR1 is MNHEY and CDR2 is SVGAGI in the germline V gene. The CDR3 extends over 15 amino acids. The CDR3 is CASSFGGGPTEEQYF. In nucleotides, the CDR3 is TGTGCCAGCAGTTTTGGAGGGGGCCCAACCGAGGAGCAGTACTTC.

The V and J genes are TRBV20-1 and TRBJ2-5, with 10 bases that match TRBD1. The CDR3 sequence is 13 residues long. With V trimmed by 5 bases and J by 5 bases, 5 bases remained unmatched. CDR1 is DFQATT, CDR2 SNEGSKA, per germline (reference sequence). CDR3 in amino acids: CSARGQGRETQYF. The CDR3 region has the DNA TGCAGTGCTCGGGGACAGGGGAGGGAGACCCAGTACTTC.

The table lists this clonotype with a few counts. CDR3 sequence reads: CASRGDRGSLTNSPLHF. The CDR3, as DNA: TGTGCCAGCAGGGGGGACAGGGGCTCTCTCACTAATTCACCCCTCCACTTT. The chain is built from TRBV6-1 and TRBJ1-6; TRBD1 matches 10 bases. The CDR3 totals 17 residues. Germline V lookup: CDR1 MNHNS, CDR2 SASEGT. The ends lost 6 bases at V and 6 bases at J; junction bases unmatched: 11.

The V gene is TRBV28, the J gene TRBJ1-5; D unresolved. Germline-derived CDR1 and CDR2 are MDHEN and SYDVKM. CDR3 size: 19 residues. V shed 7 bases and J shed 1 base, with 26 bases lying between them. In nucleotides, the CDR3 is TGTGCCAGCACCCCTTATGCCGGGTTGGGGTCCGGAAGCAATCAGCCCCAGCATTTT. This gives the protein CASTPYAGLGSGSNQPQHF.